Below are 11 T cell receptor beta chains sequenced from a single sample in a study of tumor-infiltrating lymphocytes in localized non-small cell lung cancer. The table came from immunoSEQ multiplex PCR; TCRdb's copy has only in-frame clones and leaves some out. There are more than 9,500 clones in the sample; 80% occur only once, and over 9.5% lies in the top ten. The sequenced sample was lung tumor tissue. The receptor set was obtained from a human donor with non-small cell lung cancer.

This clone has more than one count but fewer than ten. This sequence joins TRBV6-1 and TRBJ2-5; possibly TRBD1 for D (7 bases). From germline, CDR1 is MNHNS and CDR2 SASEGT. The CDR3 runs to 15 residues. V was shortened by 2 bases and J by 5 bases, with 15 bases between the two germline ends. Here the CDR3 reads CASSERRGLWETQYF. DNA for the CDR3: TGTGCCAGCAGTGAACGGAGGGGGCTTTGGGAGACCCAGTACTTC.

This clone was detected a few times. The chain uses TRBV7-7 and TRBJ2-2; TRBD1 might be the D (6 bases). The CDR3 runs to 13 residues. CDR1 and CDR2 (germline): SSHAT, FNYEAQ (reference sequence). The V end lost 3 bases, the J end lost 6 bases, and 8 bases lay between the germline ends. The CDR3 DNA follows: TGTGCCAGCAGCTTCAAGGGGGCCGGGGAGCTGTTTTTT. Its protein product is CASSFKGAGELFF.

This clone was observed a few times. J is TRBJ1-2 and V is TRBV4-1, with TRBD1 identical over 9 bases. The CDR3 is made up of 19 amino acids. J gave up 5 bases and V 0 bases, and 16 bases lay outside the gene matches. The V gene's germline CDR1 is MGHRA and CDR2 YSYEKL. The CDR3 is CASSQETGTGRNFLYGYTF. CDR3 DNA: TGCGCCAGCAGCCAAGAAACGGGGACAGGGCGAAACTTCCTATATGGCTACACCTTC.

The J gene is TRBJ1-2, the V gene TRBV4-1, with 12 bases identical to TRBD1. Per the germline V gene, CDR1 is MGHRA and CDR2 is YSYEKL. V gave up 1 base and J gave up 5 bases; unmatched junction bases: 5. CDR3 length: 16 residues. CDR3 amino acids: CASSQARGQGAYGYTF. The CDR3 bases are TGCGCCAGCAGCCAAGCGAGGGGACAGGGGGCGTATGGCTACACCTTC.

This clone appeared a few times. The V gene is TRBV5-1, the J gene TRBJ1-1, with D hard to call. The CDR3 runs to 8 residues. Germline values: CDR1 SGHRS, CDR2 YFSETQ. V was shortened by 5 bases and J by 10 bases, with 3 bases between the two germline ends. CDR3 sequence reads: CASSGAFF. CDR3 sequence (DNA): TGCGCCAGCAGTGGAGCTTTCTTT.

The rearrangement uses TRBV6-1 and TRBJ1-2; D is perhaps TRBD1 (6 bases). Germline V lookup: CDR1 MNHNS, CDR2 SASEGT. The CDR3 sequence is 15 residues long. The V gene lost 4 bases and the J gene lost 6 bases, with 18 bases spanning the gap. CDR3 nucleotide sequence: TGTGCCAGCAGTGCCACCCGGACAGTCGGGCATGGCTACACCTTC. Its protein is CASSATRTVGHGYTF.

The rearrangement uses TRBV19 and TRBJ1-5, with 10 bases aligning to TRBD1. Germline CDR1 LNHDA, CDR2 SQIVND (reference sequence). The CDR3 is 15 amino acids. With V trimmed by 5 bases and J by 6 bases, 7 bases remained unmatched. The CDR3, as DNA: TGTGCCAGTAGTCTGACAGGGGGCTGGGGTCAGCCCCAGCATTTT. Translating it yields CASSLTGGWGQPQHF.

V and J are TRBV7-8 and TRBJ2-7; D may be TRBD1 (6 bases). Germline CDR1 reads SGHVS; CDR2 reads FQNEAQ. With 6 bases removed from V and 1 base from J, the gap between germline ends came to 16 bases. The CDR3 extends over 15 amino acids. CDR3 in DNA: TGTGCCAGCAGTTCCTTCGGGACACGGTCCTACGAGCAGTACTTC. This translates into CASSSFGTRSYEQYF.

CDR3 DNA: TGCGCCAGCAGTGAGTCCGGCGACACCGGGGAGCTGTTTTTT. The encoded protein is CASSESGDTGELFF. V usage is TRBV10-1 and J usage is TRBJ2-2; D gene ambiguous. V shed 0 bases and J shed 3 bases, with 5 bases lying between them. Germline V lookup: CDR1 WNHNN, CDR2 SYGVQD (reference sequence). The CDR3 consists of 14 residues.

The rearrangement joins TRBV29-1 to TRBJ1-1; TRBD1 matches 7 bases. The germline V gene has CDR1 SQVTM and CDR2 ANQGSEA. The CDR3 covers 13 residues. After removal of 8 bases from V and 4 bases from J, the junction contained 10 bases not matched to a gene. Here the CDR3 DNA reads TGCAGCACCCGACAGGGCCTGGGCACTGAAGCTTTCTTT. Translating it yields CSTRQGLGTEAFF.

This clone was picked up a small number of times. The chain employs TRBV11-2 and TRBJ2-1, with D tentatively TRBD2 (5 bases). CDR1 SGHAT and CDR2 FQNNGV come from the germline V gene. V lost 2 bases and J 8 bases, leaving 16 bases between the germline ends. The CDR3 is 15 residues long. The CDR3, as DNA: TGTGCCAGCAGCTTACGGGGAGCTCTTAGCCATGAGCAGTTCTTC. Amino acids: CASSLRGALSHEQFF. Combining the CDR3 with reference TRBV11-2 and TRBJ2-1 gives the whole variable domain EAGVAQSPRYKIIEKRQSVAFWCNPISGHATLYWYQQILGQGPKLLIQFQNNGVVDDSQLPKDRFSAERLKGVDSTLKIQPAKLEDSAVYLCASSLRGALSHEQFFGPGTRLTVL.